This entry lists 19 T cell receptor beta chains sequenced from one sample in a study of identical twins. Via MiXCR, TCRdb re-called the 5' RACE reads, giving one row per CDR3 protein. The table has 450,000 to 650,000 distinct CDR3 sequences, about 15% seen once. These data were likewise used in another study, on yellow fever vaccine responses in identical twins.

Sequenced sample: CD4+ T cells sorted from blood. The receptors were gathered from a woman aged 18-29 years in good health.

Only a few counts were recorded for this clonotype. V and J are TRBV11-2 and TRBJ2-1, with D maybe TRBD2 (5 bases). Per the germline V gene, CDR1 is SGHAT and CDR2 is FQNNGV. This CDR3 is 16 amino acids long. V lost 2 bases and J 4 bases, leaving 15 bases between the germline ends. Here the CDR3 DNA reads TGTGCCAGCAGCTTAAACCCGCACGGGAATTACAATGAGCAGTTCTTC. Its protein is CASSLNPHGNYNEQFF.

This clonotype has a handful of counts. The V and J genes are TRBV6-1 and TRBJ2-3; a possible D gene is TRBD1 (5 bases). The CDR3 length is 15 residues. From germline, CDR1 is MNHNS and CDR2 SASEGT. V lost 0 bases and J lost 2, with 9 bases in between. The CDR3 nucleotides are TGTGCCAGCAGTGAAGCAGGCAGGGACACAGATACGCAGTATTTT. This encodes CASSEAGRDTDTQYF.

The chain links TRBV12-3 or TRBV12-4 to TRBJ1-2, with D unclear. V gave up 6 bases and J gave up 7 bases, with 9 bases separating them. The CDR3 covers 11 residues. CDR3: CASSPSGGYTF. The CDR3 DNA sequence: TGTGCCAGCAGCCCTTCCGGTGGCTACACCTTC.

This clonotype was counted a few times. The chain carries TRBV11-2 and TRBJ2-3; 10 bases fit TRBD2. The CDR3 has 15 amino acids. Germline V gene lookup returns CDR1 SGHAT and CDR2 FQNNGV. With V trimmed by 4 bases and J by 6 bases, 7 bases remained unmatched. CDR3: CASSSQRGGIDTQYF. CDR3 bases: TGTGCCAGCAGCTCTCAGCGGGGGGGCATCGATACGCAGTATTTT.

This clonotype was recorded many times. The CDR3 loop reads CASSSTRKETQYF. The DNA of the CDR3 is TGTGCCAGCAGCTCGACTCGAAAAGAGACCCAGTACTTC. V usage is TRBV5-4 and J usage is TRBJ2-5; the D is unclear. Trimming removed 3 bases from V and 3 bases from J, with 9 bases in between. The length of the CDR3 is 13 residues. Germline assignment: CDR1 SGHNT and CDR2 YYREEE (reference sequence).

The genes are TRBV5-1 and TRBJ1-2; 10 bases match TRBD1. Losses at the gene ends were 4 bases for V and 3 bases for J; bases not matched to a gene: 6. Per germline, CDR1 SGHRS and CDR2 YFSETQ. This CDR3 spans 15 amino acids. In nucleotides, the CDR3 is TGCGCCAGCAGCCCACGGACAGGGGGGTACTATGGCTACACCTTC. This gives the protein CASSPRTGGYYGYTF.

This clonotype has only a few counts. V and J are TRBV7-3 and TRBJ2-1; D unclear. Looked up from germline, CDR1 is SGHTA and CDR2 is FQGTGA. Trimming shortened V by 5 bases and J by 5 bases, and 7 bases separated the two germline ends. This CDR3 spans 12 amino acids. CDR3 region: CASSLSHNEQFF. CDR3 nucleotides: TGTGCCAGCAGCCTATCCCACAATGAGCAGTTCTTC.

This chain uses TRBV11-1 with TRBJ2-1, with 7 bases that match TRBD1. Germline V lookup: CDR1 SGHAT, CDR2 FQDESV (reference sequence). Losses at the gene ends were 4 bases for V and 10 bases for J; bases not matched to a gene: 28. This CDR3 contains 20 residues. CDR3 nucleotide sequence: TGTGCCAGCAGCTGGCCTTCCGGGACAGCCTTCTTCTTACAGGCCGGCGAGCAGTTCTTC. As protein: CASSWPSGTAFFLQAGEQFF.

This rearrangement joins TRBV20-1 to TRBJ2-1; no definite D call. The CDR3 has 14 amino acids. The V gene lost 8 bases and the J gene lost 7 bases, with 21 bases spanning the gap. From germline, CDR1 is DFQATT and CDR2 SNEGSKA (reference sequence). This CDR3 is CSLYVVGQLNEQFF. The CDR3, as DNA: TGCAGTCTCTACGTGGTGGGCCAACTTAATGAGCAGTTCTTC.

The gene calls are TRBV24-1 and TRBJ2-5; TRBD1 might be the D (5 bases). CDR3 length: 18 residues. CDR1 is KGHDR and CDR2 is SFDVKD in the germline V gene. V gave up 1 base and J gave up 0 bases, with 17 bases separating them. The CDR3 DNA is TGTGCCACCAGTGATTTACCCGGACACTCAGGGTACCAAGAGACCCAGTACTTC. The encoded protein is CATSDLPGHSGYQETQYF.

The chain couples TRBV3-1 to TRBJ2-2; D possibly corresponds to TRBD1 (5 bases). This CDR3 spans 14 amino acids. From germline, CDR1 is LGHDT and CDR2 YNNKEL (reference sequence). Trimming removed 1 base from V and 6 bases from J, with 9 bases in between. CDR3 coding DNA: TGTGCCAGCAGCCAAGTTCAGGGCGCCGGGGAGCTGTTTTTT. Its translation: CASSQVQGAGELFF. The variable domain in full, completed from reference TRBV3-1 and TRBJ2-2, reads DTAVSQTPKYLVTQMGNDKSIKCEQNLGHDTMYWYKQDSKKFLKIMFSYNNKELIINETVPNRFSPKSPDKAHLNLHINSLELGDSAVYFCASSQVQGAGELFFGEGSRLTVL.

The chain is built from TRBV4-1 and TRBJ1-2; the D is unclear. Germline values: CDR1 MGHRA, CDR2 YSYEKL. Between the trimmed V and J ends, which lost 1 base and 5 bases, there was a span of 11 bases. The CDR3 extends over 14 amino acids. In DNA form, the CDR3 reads TGCGCCAGCAGCCAAGTAGTCACGGGGTATGGCTACACCTTC. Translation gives CASSQVVTGYGYTF.

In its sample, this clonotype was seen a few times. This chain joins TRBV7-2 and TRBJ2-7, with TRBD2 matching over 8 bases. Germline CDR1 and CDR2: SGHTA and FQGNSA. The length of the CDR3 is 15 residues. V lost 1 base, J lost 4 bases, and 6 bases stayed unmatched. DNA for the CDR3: TGTGCCAGCAGCTTAGGAGCGGGGGCTCATTACGAGCAGTACGTC. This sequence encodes CASSLGAGAHYEQYV.

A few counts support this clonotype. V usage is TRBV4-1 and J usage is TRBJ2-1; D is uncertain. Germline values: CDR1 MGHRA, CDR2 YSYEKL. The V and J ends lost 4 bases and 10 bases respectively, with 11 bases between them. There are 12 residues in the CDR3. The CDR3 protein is CASSRWPYEQFF. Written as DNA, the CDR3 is TGCGCCAGCAGCCGTTGGCCATACGAGCAGTTCTTC.

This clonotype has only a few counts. Written as DNA, the CDR3 is TGTGCCAGCTCCCGGGGGGGTGAAAAACTGTTTTTT. Its translation is CASSRGGEKLFF. The chain combines TRBV6-5 with TRBJ1-4, with D possibly matching TRBD1 (5 bases). CDR3 length: 12 amino acids. Trimming took 8 bases from V and 7 from J, leaving 11 bases between them. The V gene's germline CDR1 is MNHEY and CDR2 SVGAGI.

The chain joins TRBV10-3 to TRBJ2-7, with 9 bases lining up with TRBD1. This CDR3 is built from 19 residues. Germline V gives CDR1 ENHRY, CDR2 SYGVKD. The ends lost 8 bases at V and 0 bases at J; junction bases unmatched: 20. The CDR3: CAICFSGTGLAASSYEQYF. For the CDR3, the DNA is TGTGCCATCTGTTTCTCGGGGACAGGGCTAGCGGCCAGCTCCTACGAGCAGTACTTC.

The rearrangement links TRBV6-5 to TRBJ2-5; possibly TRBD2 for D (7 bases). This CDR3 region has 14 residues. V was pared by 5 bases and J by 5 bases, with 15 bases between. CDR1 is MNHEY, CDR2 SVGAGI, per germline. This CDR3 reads CASSNGGPRETQYF. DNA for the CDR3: TGTGCCAGCAGTAACGGGGGGCCCAGGGAGACCCAGTACTTC.

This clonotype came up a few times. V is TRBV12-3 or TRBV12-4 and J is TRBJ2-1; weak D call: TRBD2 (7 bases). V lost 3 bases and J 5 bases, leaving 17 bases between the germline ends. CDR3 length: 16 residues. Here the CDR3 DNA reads TGTGCCAGCAGTTTCTGGGGGGCGGGAGAGAACAATGAGCAGTTCTTC. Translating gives CASSFWGAGENNEQFF.

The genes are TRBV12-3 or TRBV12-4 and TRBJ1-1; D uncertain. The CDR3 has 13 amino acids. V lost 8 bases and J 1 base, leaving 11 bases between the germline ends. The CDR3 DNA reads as TGTGCCAGCTTAGTGTGGGCGAACACTGAAGCTTTCTTT. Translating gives CASLVWANTEAFF.